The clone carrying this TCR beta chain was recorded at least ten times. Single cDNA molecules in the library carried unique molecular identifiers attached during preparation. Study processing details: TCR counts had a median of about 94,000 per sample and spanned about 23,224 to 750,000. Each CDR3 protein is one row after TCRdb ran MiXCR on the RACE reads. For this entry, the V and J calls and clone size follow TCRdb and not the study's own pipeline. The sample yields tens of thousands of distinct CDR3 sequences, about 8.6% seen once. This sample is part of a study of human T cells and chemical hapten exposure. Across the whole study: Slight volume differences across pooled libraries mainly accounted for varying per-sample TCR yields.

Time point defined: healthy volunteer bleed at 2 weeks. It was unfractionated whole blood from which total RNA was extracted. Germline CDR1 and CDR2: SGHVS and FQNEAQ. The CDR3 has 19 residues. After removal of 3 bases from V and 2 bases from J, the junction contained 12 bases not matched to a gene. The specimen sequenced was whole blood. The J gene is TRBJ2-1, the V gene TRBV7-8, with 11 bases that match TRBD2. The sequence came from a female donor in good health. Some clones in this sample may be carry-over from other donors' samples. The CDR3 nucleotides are TGTGCCAGCAGCTTCGGGGTGGGGGCTAGCGGGAGGCCCTACAATGAGCAGTTCTTC. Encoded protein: CASSFGVGASGRPYNEQFF. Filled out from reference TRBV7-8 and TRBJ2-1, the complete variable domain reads GAGVSQSPRYKVAKRGQDVALRCDPISGHVSLFWYQQALGQGPEFLTYFQNEAQLDKSGLPSDRFFAERPEGSVSTLKIQRTQQEDSAVYLCASSFGVGASGRPYNEQFFGPGTRLTVL.